Detailed here is one T cell receptor beta chain. This specimen belongs to a study of CD8+ T cells in alopecia areata. Overall study context: Patients in the treated group were given tofacitinib by mouth, 5 to 10 mg twice a day. Tofacitinib exposure lasted 6 to 18 months, followed by 6 months off drug.

The germline CDR1 and CDR2 sequences are SQVTM and ANQGSEA. V gave up 4 bases and J gave up 5 bases; unmatched junction bases: 4. This CDR3 region has 14 residues. Once RNA had been extracted, it was reverse transcribed into cDNA to act as the sequencing template. Data came from immunoSEQ multiplex PCR; TCRdb stores just in-frame clones and leaves some out. The sample includes about 150,000 clones, around half seen only once; the top ten take roughly a fifth. Specimens obtained from alopecia areata patients comprised lesional scalp punch biopsies and peripheral blood. This TCR derives from a human donor with alopecia areata. This sequence joins TRBV29-1 and TRBJ2-7; TRBD2 matches 14 bases. The sequencing here drew on CD8+ T cells sorted from blood, taken at week 0. In nucleotides, the CDR3 is TGCAGCGTTGGGGGACTAGCGGGGGATGACGAGCAGTACTTC. It is translated as CSVGGLAGDDEQYF.